The next 26 T cell receptor beta chains were all read from a single sample in a study of T-cell reconstitution after alpha-beta-depleted transplantation in children. Preparation of the TCRbeta library was carried out with unique molecular identifiers. TCRdb recomputed calls from the PCR reads with MiXCR, one row per CDR3 protein. The sample contains roughly 100,000 distinct CDR3 sequences, approximately 5.4% of which appear only once. Specimen: PBMCs, mostly from graft donor cells, collected 60 days after TCRalphabeta/CD19-depleted stem cell transplant. Receptors were obtained from a female patient under 10 years old who had a stem cell transplant for Fanconi anemia, so the T cells may come from the graft donor.

This clonotype occurred many times. The rearrangement joins TRBV20-1 to TRBJ2-2; no clear D gene. Per germline, CDR1 DFQATT and CDR2 SNEGSKA (reference sequence). V lost 1 base and J 6 bases, leaving 9 bases between the germline ends. The CDR3 has 13 amino acids. Here the CDR3 DNA reads TGCAGTGCTAGAGCTACAACGGCCGGGGAGCTGTTTTTT. Protein product: CSARATTAGELFF.

The gene calls are TRBV2 and TRBJ2-7, with D perhaps matching TRBD2 (6 bases). The CDR3 has 14 amino acids. V was clipped by 6 bases and J by 3 bases, with 15 bases between them. Germline lookup yields CDR1 SNHLY and CDR2 FYNNEI. The CDR3 DNA is TGTGCCAGCAGGGGACTCTGGACGTTCTACGAGCAGTACTTC. Translation gives CASRGLWTFYEQYF.

This clonotype was observed at least ten times. The junction departs from the called germline gene at one end, perhaps through a read error. The V gene is TRBV20-1, the J gene TRBJ2-3, with TRBD2 identical over 8 bases. This CDR3 spans 12 amino acids. CDR1 and CDR2 (germline): DFQATT, SNEGSKA (reference sequence). This CDR3 reads CSARGLADTQYF. In DNA form, the CDR3 reads TGCAGTGCCAGAGGACTAGCTGATACGCAGTATTTT.

This clonotype has a count of ten or more. The chain employs TRBV28 and TRBJ2-7, with TRBD2 matching 11 bases. The germline gives CDR1 MDHEN, CDR2 SYDVKM. The CDR3 totals 17 residues. V lost 5 bases and J lost 9; bases outside the gene matches: 18. The CDR3 DNA is TGTGCCAGCAGTAGACTAGCGGGACTTCTAATGTACGATGGGCAGTACTTC. It specifies CASSRLAGLLMYDGQYF.

This clonotype was observed many times. The chain is built from TRBV3-1 and TRBJ2-7; the D gene is possibly TRBD1 (5 bases). The CDR3 spans 13 residues. Germline values: CDR1 LGHDT, CDR2 YNNKEL (reference sequence). Deletions cut 4 bases from V and 5 bases from J, with 12 bases between. The CDR3 DNA sequence: TGTGCCAGCAGCCTCGGGCCAGGGAACGAGCAGTACTTC. Its translation: CASSLGPGNEQYF.

This clonotype has a count of ten or more. This chain joins TRBV12-3 or TRBV12-4 and TRBJ2-7; tentatively, D is TRBD2 (6 bases). The V end was cut by 3 bases, the J end by 4 bases, with 13 bases between. This CDR3 region has 14 residues. CDR3: CASSFVPGLYEQYF. As DNA, the CDR3 is TGTGCCAGCAGTTTCGTCCCGGGACTTTACGAGCAGTACTTC.

This clonotype was seen at least ten times. The J gene is TRBJ2-2, the V gene TRBV28; a possible D gene is TRBD2 (5 bases). CDR1 and CDR2 (germline): MDHEN, SYDVKM. V gave up 7 bases and J gave up 7 bases, with 16 bases separating them. The CDR3 has 14 residues. CDR3 region: CASIRRVGSGELFF. The CDR3 DNA is TGTGCCAGCATTCGTCGGGTGGGGAGCGGGGAGCTGTTTTTT.

This clonotype was picked up many times. This chain joins TRBV5-1 and TRBJ2-3; 7 bases are shared with TRBD2. J was trimmed by 3 bases and V by 1 base; bases with no gene match: 8. The CDR3 is made up of 16 amino acids. CDR1 is SGHRS, CDR2 YFSETQ, per germline. The CDR3: CASSLRGGSVTDTQYF. The DNA for the CDR3 is TGCGCCAGCAGCTTGAGGGGCGGGAGCGTTACAGATACGCAGTATTTT.

This clonotype appeared many times. This chain joins TRBV7-3 and TRBJ2-2; the D is unclear. In germline, CDR1 is SGHTA, CDR2 FQGTGA. V lost 1 base, J lost 7 bases, and 10 bases lay in between. The CDR3 covers 14 residues. CDR3 bases: TGTGCCAGCAGCTTAAACTGGGAAATCGGGGAGCTGTTTTTT. Its protein product is CASSLNWEIGELFF.

This clonotype was counted many times. The V call is TRBV29-1, the J call TRBJ2-1; the D is unclear. The CDR3 is 14 residues long. Per germline, CDR1 SQVTM and CDR2 ANQGSEA. The V and J ends lost 7 bases and 0 bases respectively, with 13 bases between them. The CDR3 region is CSATGPNSYNEQFF. The CDR3, as DNA: TGCAGCGCGACCGGGCCCAACTCCTACAATGAGCAGTTCTTC.

The chain recombines TRBV28 with TRBJ2-1; TRBD2 is a possible D gene (5 bases). CDR1 and CDR2 (germline): MDHEN, SYDVKM. The CDR3 extends over 18 amino acids. Between the trimmed V and J ends, which lost 7 bases and 0 bases, there was a span of 22 bases. CDR3 nucleotides: TGTGCCAGCATGACCCGAGTTATAAGGGAGTCCTCCTACAATGAGCAGTTCTTC. The encoded protein is CASMTRVIRESSYNEQFF.

This chain joins TRBV6-1 and TRBJ2-6; a weak D match, TRBD1 (6 bases). Germline V gives CDR1 MNHNS, CDR2 SASEGT. The CDR3 covers 15 residues. Trimming removed 6 bases at V and 4 bases at J, with 13 bases between. The CDR3 protein is CASRATGPGANVLTF. The CDR3 nucleotides read TGTGCCAGCAGGGCTACAGGGCCCGGGGCCAACGTCCTGACTTTC.

The genes are TRBV7-3 and TRBJ2-3; 12 bases line up with TRBD2. The length of the CDR3 is 15 residues. V was clipped by 1 base and J by 13 bases; unmatched bases: 9. From germline, CDR1 is SGHTA and CDR2 FQGTGA. The CDR3 is CASSLSHGTSGHKYF. CDR3 nucleotides: TGTGCCAGCAGCTTAAGTCACGGGACTAGCGGGCATAAGTATTTT.

V is TRBV3-1 and J is TRBJ2-7, with 7 bases lining up with TRBD1. Germline CDR1 reads LGHDT; CDR2 reads YNNKEL (reference sequence). This CDR3 has 16 amino acids. V was clipped by 1 base and J by 3 bases; unmatched bases: 9. The CDR3 spells CASSQVGTGDLYEQYF. CDR3 in DNA: TGTGCCAGCAGCCAAGTAGGCACAGGGGATCTCTACGAGCAGTACTTC.

This clonotype was detected ten times or more. The chain employs TRBV18 and TRBJ1-1, with TRBD1 as a possible D gene (5 bases). V lost 4 bases and J 2 bases, leaving 11 bases between the germline ends. CDR3 length equals 14 residues. The germline CDR1 and CDR2 sequences are KGHSH and LQKENI. CDR3 nucleotides: TGTGCCAGCTCACAACCGGGACGCAACACTGAAGCTTTCTTT. Residues: CASSQPGRNTEAFF.

This clonotype was observed at least ten times. The chain has TRBV11-2 and TRBJ2-7; TRBD2 aligns across 9 bases. Germline V gene lookup returns CDR1 SGHAT and CDR2 FQNNGV. The CDR3 consists of 13 residues. J gave up 2 bases and V 4 bases, and 0 bases lay outside the gene matches. The CDR3 coding sequence is TGTGCCAGCAGCTCTAGCGGGGCCTACGAGCAGTACTTC. The encoded protein is CASSSSGAYEQYF. Full variable domain (missing parts from reference TRBV11-2 and TRBJ2-7): EAGVAQSPRYKIIEKRQSVAFWCNPISGHATLYWYQQILGQGPKLLIQFQNNGVVDDSQLPKDRFSAERLKGVDSTLKIQPAKLEDSAVYLCASSSSGAYEQYFGPGTRLTVT.

This clonotype showed up many times. The CDR3 protein is CSAGETSYEQYF. CDR3 DNA: TGCAGTGCTGGGGAGACATCCTACGAGCAGTACTTC. The chain carries TRBV20-1 and TRBJ2-7; possibly TRBD2 for D (5 bases). This CDR3 is built from 12 residues. V dropped 5 bases and J dropped 1 base, with 9 bases sitting between them. Germline V gene lookup returns CDR1 DFQATT and CDR2 SNEGSKA (reference sequence).

The rearrangement joins TRBV5-1 to TRBJ2-7, with 9 bases identical to TRBD1. Per germline, CDR1 SGHRS and CDR2 YFSETQ. The V and J ends lost 7 bases and 4 bases, in that order; junction bases with no gene match: 12. This CDR3 is built from 15 residues. The CDR3 DNA reads TGCGCCAGCGGATGGAACAGGGGGCTTGGTTACGAGCAGTACTTC. Translation: CASGWNRGLGYEQYF.

This clonotype occurred many times. This chain links TRBV5-5 with TRBJ2-7; 8 bases fit TRBD1. After removal of 3 bases from V and 5 bases from J, the junction contained 4 bases not matched to a gene. The CDR3 loop spans 13 amino acids. CDR1 and CDR2 from the germline V gene are SGHKS and YYEKEE (reference sequence). The CDR3: CASSSWTGNEQYF. CDR3 in DNA: TGTGCCAGCAGCTCTTGGACAGGGAACGAGCAGTACTTC.

This clonotype was recorded at least ten times. The chain uses TRBV12-3 or TRBV12-4 and TRBJ2-2; D is ambiguous. The length of the CDR3 is 14 residues. V was cut by 2 bases and J by 1 base, with 5 bases left in between. This chain's CDR3 is CASSLWGNTGELFF. As DNA, the CDR3 is TGTGCCAGCAGTTTATGGGGGAACACCGGGGAGCTGTTTTTT.

This clonotype showed up many times. V and J are TRBV12-3 or TRBV12-4 and TRBJ2-2, with TRBD1 as a possible D gene (6 bases). The CDR3 runs to 15 residues. V gave up 7 bases and J gave up 1 base, with 13 bases separating them. In nucleotides, the CDR3 is TGTGCCAGCACTTCGAGGGGGTTGAACACCGGGGAGCTGTTTTTT. Translating it yields CASTSRGLNTGELFF.

The chain recombines TRBV7-3 with TRBJ2-5, with 8 bases lining up with TRBD2. Trimming at V came to 2 bases and at J to 1 base, leaving 3 bases not matched to a gene. This CDR3 comprises 15 residues. The germline gives CDR1 SGHTA, CDR2 FQGTGA. In DNA form, the CDR3 reads TGTGCCAGCAGCTTACGGGGGGGGGTCCAAGAGACCCAGTACTTC. Translating gives CASSLRGGVQETQYF. The whole variable domain, remainder taken from reference TRBV7-3 and TRBJ2-5, is GAGVSQTPSNKVTEKGKYVELRCDPISGHTALYWYRQSLGQGPEFLIYFQGTGAADDSGLPNDRFFAVRPEGSVSTLKIQRTERGDSAVYLCASSLRGGVQETQYFGPGTRLLVL.

This clonotype was recorded many times. This chain connects TRBV5-1 to TRBJ2-1; maybe TRBD1 (6 bases). This CDR3 is 16 amino acids long. CDR1 SGHRS and CDR2 YFSETQ come from the germline V gene. V was cut by 4 bases and J by 2 bases, with 16 bases left in between. The CDR3 loop is CASSRNPQGPYNEQFF. The DNA of the CDR3 is TGCGCCAGCAGCCGAAATCCCCAGGGGCCCTACAATGAGCAGTTCTTC. The complete variable domain, with remaining parts taken from reference TRBV5-1 and TRBJ2-1, reads KAGVTQTPRYLIKTRGQQVTLSCSPISGHRSVSWYQQTPGQGLQFLFEYFSETQRNKGNFPGRFSGRQFSNSRSEMNVSTLELGDSALYLCASSRNPQGPYNEQFFGPGTRLTVL.

CDR3: CSGVPGNTDTQYF. CDR3 sequence (DNA): TGCAGTGGTGTGCCCGGGAACACAGATACGCAGTATTTT. The chain couples TRBV20-1 to TRBJ2-3, with TRBD2 as a possible D gene (5 bases). The germline V gene has CDR1 DFQATT and CDR2 SNEGSKA (reference sequence). This CDR3 region has 13 residues. Trimming took off 7 bases at V and 2 bases at J, with 13 bases between the two ends.

The chain joins TRBV18 to TRBJ2-7; D is unresolved. Trimming left V 1 base short and J 5 bases short, with 12 bases between. Per the germline V gene, CDR1 is KGHSH and CDR2 is LQKENI. CDR3 size: 14 residues. In DNA form, the CDR3 reads TGTGCCAGCTCACCACGTCACATCTTGAACGAGCAGTACTTC. Protein sequence: CASSPRHILNEQYF.

This clonotype has more than one count but fewer than ten. One base away lies a much larger clone, so this may be a sequencing read error. The genes are TRBV3-1 and TRBJ2-1; 8 bases are a match to TRBD2. CDR3 length: 17 residues. Germline values: CDR1 LGHDT, CDR2 YNNKEL (reference sequence). The CDR3: CACSQESGRGVFNEQFF. The CDR3, as DNA: TGTGCCTGCAGCCAAGAGAGCGGGAGAGGGGTTTTCAATGAGCAGTTCTTC.